This T cell receptor beta chain came from a study of OX40 agonist ivuxolimab in advanced cancers. Some clones are missing from TCRdb's copy, which holds only in-frame ones; the method was immunoSEQ multiplex PCR. The profile shows tens of thousands of clones, around four fifths of them singletons. The sample in question was CD4+ or CD8+ T cells sorted from blood, obtained in a trial of the OX40 agonist ivuxolimab. This TCR came from an adult with an advanced solid tumor such as melanoma, head and neck, liver or kidney cancer.

CDR3 in amino acids: CASSEAWGSNQPQHF. CDR3 sequence (DNA): TGTGCCAGCAGTGAAGCTTGGGGATCCAATCAGCCCCAGCATTTT. V is TRBV2 and J is TRBJ1-5; D ambiguous. Trimming pared 0 bases from V and 3 bases from J, leaving 9 bases between. CDR1 is SNHLY, CDR2 FYNNEI, per germline. The CDR3 loop spans 15 amino acids.